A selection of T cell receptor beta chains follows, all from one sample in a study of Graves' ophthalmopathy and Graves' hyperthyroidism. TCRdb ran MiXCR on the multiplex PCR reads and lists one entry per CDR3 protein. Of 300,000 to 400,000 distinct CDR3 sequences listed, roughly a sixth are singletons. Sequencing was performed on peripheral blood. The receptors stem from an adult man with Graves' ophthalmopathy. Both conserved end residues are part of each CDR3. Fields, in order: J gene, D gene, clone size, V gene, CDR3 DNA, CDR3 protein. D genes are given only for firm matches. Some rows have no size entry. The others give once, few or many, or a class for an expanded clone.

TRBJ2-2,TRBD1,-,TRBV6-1,TGTGCCAGCACGGGGACAGGGGCGGCCGGGGAGCTGTTTTTT,CASTGTGAAGELFF
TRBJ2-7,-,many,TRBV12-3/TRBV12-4,TGTGCCAGCAGTTCTTTAGCATACGAGCAGTACTTC,CASSSLAYEQYF
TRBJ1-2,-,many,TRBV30,TGTGCCTGGAGTTACGGATTCTATGGCTACACCTTC,CAWSYGFYGYTF
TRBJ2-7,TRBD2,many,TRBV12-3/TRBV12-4,TGTGCCAGCAGTCGGATAGCGGGAGTGGGCGAGCAGTACTTC,CASSRIAGVGEQYF
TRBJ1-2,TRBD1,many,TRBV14,TGTGCCAGCAGCCAAGACCAGGGGACAGCCGTAGGCTACACCTTC,CASSQDQGTAVGYTF
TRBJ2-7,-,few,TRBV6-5,TGTGCCAGCAGTTACACCGGAGTGAGGTCCTACGAGCAGTACTTC,CASSYTGVRSYEQYF
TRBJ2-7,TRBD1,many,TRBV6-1,TGTGCCAGCAAAAGGACAGGGGCGGCGTCCTACGAGCAGTACTTC,CASKRTGAASYEQYF
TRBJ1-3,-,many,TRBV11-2,TGTGCCAGCAGCTTAGACAGATTCTCTGGAAACACCATATATTTT,CASSLDRFSGNTIYF
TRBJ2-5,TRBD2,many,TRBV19,TGTGCCAGTAGTATGAGGACTAGCGGGAAGACCCAGTACTTC,CASSMRTSGKTQYF
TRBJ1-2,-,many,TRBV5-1,TGCGCCAGCAGCTTGGCTTTTGGGGGCTACACCTTC,CASSLAFGGYTF